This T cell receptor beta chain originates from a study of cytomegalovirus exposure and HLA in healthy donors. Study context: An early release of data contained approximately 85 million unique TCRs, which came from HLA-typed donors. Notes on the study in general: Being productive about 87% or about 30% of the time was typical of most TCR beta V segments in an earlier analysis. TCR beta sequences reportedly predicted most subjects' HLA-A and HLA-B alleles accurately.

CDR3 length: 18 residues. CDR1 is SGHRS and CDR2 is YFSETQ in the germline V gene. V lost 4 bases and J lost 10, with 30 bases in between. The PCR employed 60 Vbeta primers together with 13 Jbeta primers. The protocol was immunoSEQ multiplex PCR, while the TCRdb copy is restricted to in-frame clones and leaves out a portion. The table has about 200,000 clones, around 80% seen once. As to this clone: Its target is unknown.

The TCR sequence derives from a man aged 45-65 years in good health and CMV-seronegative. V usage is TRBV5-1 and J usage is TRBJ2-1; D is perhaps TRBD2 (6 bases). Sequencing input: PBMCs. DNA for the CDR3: TGCGCCAGCAGCGGGGCCGGAAGGTCTTTTAAGGAGGGCCGAGAGCAGTTCTTC. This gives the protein CASSGAGRSFKEGREQFF.